These 30 T cell receptor beta chains were all obtained from the same sample, sequenced in a study of blood T cell repertoires in COVID-19. The table came from immunoSEQ multiplex PCR; TCRdb's copy has only in-frame clones and leaves some out. This table has some 200,000 clones, roughly 84% appearing once. Specimen: PBMCs or T cells enriched from blood (not recorded which). All receptors come from a man in his thirties or forties in a cohort exposed to, infected with or recovered from COVID-19 (not recorded which).

The rearrangement uses TRBV6-5 and TRBJ2-4; 9 bases line up with TRBD1. Unmatched junction bases numbered 7, after V lost 6 bases and J lost 4 bases. From germline, CDR1 is MNHEY and CDR2 SVGAGI. This CDR3 has 15 amino acids. The CDR3 coding sequence is TGTGCCAGCAGCTCCCCGACAGGGGGAAAAAACATTCAGTACTTC. Translating it yields CASSSPTGGKNIQYF.

V usage is TRBV7-9 and J usage is TRBJ2-7; 7 nucleotides match TRBD1. There are 18 residues in the CDR3. Germline V gene sequence: CDR1 SEHNR, CDR2 FQNEAQ (reference sequence). V dropped 5 bases and J dropped 0; count of bases not matched to a gene: 16. The CDR3 is CASSGPGQDLPYSYEQYF. The CDR3 DNA reads TGTGCCAGCAGCGGACCTGGACAGGACCTCCCATACTCCTACGAGCAGTACTTC.

This clone was counted a single time. The CDR3 coding sequence is TGTGCCAGCAGTTATGATACAGCTGAGCAGTACTTC. This encodes CASSYDTAEQYF. V gene TRBV12-3 or TRBV12-4 combines with J gene TRBJ2-7, with D unclear. The CDR3 sequence is 12 residues long. V lost 4 bases and J lost 7, with 11 bases in between.

The chain combines TRBV5-4 with TRBJ2-3; TRBD2 agrees at 11 bases. V was pared by 4 bases and J by 4 bases, with 8 bases of the junction left unmatched. CDR1 SGHNT and CDR2 YYREEE come from the germline V gene (reference sequence). The CDR3 covers 16 residues. CDR3 coding DNA: TGTGCCAGCAGCCCCCGGACTAGCGGGCCACCAGATACGCAGTATTTT. It encodes CASSPRTSGPPDTQYF.

The chain links TRBV19 to TRBJ2-6, with D perhaps matching TRBD2 (5 bases). V was pared by 2 bases and J by 1 base, with 12 bases between. Germline V CDR1 and CDR2: LNHDA, SQIVND (reference sequence). There are 17 residues in the CDR3. CDR3 in DNA: TGTGCCAGTAGTATAATCCCGGTAGCGTCTGGGGCCAACGTCCTGACTTTC. Translated: CASSIIPVASGANVLTF.

The chain carries TRBV12-3 or TRBV12-4 and TRBJ2-3; no reliable D call. Trimming stripped 10 bases from V and 0 bases from J, with 11 bases between. The CDR3 has 13 amino acids. The CDR3 is CATILPSTDTQYF. In DNA, the CDR3 is TGTGCCACCATTTTACCTAGCACAGATACGCAGTATTTT.

The chain links TRBV11-2 to TRBJ2-1; 7 nucleotides match TRBD2. Germline-derived CDR1 and CDR2 are SGHAT and FQNNGV. Unmatched junction bases numbered 10, after V lost 5 bases and J lost 0 bases. This CDR3 spans 17 amino acids. The chain's CDR3 is CASSPVAGLSSYNEQFF. In nucleotides, the CDR3 is TGTGCCAGCAGCCCAGTAGCGGGCCTAAGCTCCTACAATGAGCAGTTCTTC. The full variable domain, completed using reference TRBV11-2 and TRBJ2-1, is EAGVAQSPRYKIIEKRQSVAFWCNPISGHATLYWYQQILGQGPKLLIQFQNNGVVDDSQLPKDRFSAERLKGVDSTLKIQPAKLEDSAVYLCASSPVAGLSSYNEQFFGPGTRLTVL.

J is TRBJ2-3 and V is TRBV4-3; D remains unclear. Trimming cost V 0 bases and J 3 bases, with 7 bases left between them. This CDR3 contains 14 residues. Germline lookup yields CDR1 LGHNA and CDR2 YSLEER. The CDR3 DNA reads TGCGCCAGCAGCCAAGAGGCCCGAACAGATACGCAGTATTTT. It specifies CASSQEARTDTQYF.

V usage is TRBV21-1 and J usage is TRBJ1-1; the listed D gene, TRBD1, was not tested against the DNA. TRBV21-1 is flagged as a pseudogene. CDR3 size: 15 residues. The CDR3 DNA follows: TGTGCCAGCAGCAAACCCCCGCAGGGGAAAACTGAAGCTTTCTTT. Its protein product is CASSKPPQGKTEAFF.

The chain employs TRBV3-1 (or the pseudogene TRBV3-2) and TRBJ2-2, with 8 bases that match TRBD2. CDR1 and CDR2 from the germline V gene are LGHDT and YNNKEL (reference sequence). With V trimmed by 5 bases and J by 6 bases, 11 bases remained unmatched. The CDR3 length is 16 residues. CDR3 in DNA: TGTGCCAGCAGCTACATAGCGGGGAGGGGTGCCGGGGAGCTGTTTTTT. This gives the protein CASSYIAGRGAGELFF.

The gene calls are TRBV20-1 and TRBJ2-7; D unresolved. This CDR3 has 11 amino acids. Germline V lookup: CDR1 DFQATT, CDR2 SNEGSKA (reference sequence). V was clipped by 0 bases and J by 4 bases, with 4 bases between them. CDR3 DNA sequence: TGCAGTGCTAGAGAGCAGTACGAGCAGTACTTC. Translating gives CSAREQYEQYF.

This clone has only one observation. The CDR3 is CASSSAGTPNVYNEQFF. Here the CDR3 DNA reads TGTGCCAGCAGCTCGGCCGGGACACCTAACGTGTACAATGAGCAGTTCTTC. This rearrangement joins TRBV7-3 to TRBJ2-1; maybe TRBD1 (6 bases). V was shortened by 4 bases and J by 4 bases, with 20 bases between the two germline ends. Looked up from germline, CDR1 is SGHTA and CDR2 is FQGTGA. The CDR3 contains 17 residues.

J is TRBJ2-3 and V is TRBV28, with 10 bases lining up with TRBD2. V was clipped by 5 bases and J by 5 bases; unmatched bases: 10. The germline V gene has CDR1 MDHEN and CDR2 SYDVKM. The CDR3 is 16 amino acids. The CDR3 loop reads CASSTRSGRGGDTQYF. CDR3 DNA: TGTGCCAGCAGTACCCGGAGCGGGAGGGGGGGAGATACGCAGTATTTT.

V usage is TRBV19 and J usage is TRBJ1-2, with D unresolved. V lost 1 base to trimming and J lost 7 bases, with 10 bases between them. There are 13 residues in the CDR3. Germline values: CDR1 LNHDA, CDR2 SQIVND (reference sequence). Here the CDR3 DNA reads TGTGCCAGTAGTATAGGTCAGAAGTCTGGCTACACCTTC. Translating it yields CASSIGQKSGYTF.

V and J are TRBV19 and TRBJ1-2, with a possible D match to TRBD1 (6 bases). The CDR3 has 14 residues. V lost 6 bases to trimming and J lost 0 bases, with 11 bases between them. From germline, CDR1 is LNHDA and CDR2 SQIVND (reference sequence). The CDR3 reads CASSPTGTNYGYTF. CDR3 nucleotides: TGTGCCAGTAGCCCGACAGGCACTAACTATGGCTACACCTTC.

This sequence joins TRBV19 and TRBJ2-1; TRBD1 might be the D (6 bases). This CDR3 comprises 16 residues. V was pared by 1 base and J by 2 bases, with 12 bases between. In germline, CDR1 is LNHDA, CDR2 SQIVND (reference sequence). CDR3: CASSIVAQGAYNEQFF. DNA of the CDR3: TGTGCCAGTAGTATAGTAGCACAGGGAGCCTACAATGAGCAGTTCTTC.

J is TRBJ2-3 and V is TRBV2, with D possibly matching TRBD2 (6 bases). The CDR3 sequence is 18 residues long. Looked up from germline, CDR1 is SNHLY and CDR2 is FYNNEI. Trimming shortened V by 7 bases and J by 2 bases, and 25 bases separated the two germline ends. The chain's CDR3 is CASIGTRGGKAHTDTQYF. In nucleotides, the CDR3 is TGTGCCAGCATAGGAACCCGGGGAGGCAAGGCACACACAGATACGCAGTATTTT.

The CDR3 nucleotides are TGTGCCAGCAGCCGAAGGGGTTTTGAACGCCCCAGCACAGATACGCAGTATTTT. Translated, it gives CASSRRGFERPSTDTQYF. V is TRBV27 and J is TRBJ2-3; the D gene is possibly TRBD1 (5 bases). The CDR3 runs 18 residues. Germline CDR1 is MNHEY and CDR2 is SMNVEV (reference sequence). Trimming left V 6 bases short and J 0 bases short, with 22 bases between.

The CDR3 loop is CASSLLWAGLNKNIQYF. DNA for the CDR3: TGTGCCAGTAGTCTCCTTTGGGCGGGGTTGAACAAAAACATTCAGTACTTC. V usage is TRBV19 and J usage is TRBJ2-4; weak D call: TRBD2 (6 bases). V lost 5 bases to trimming and J lost 3 bases, with 20 bases between them. CDR1 and CDR2 from the germline V gene are LNHDA and SQIVND (reference sequence). This CDR3 comprises 17 residues.

The chain carries TRBV7-9 and TRBJ1-1, with D perhaps matching TRBD1 (5 bases). The CDR3 runs 15 residues. The germline V gene has CDR1 SEHNR and CDR2 FQNEAQ (reference sequence). Trimming shortened V by 4 bases and J by 1 base, and 13 bases separated the two germline ends. CDR3 in DNA: TGTGCCAGCAGCTCCTGGGGGAGGCAGAACACTGAAGCTTTCTTT. Its protein product is CASSSWGRQNTEAFF.

The chain joins TRBV12-3 or TRBV12-4 to TRBJ2-3, with D uncertain. This CDR3 is 13 amino acids long. The V end lost 2 bases, the J end lost 3 bases, and 6 bases lay between the germline ends. The CDR3 loop reads CASSLRWTDTQYF. CDR3 coding DNA: TGTGCCAGCAGTTTACGGTGGACAGATACGCAGTATTTT.

The chain employs TRBV29-1 and TRBJ2-7; 7 nucleotides match TRBD2. Germline lookup yields CDR1 SQVTM and CDR2 ANQGSEA. The CDR3 runs to 18 residues. Trimming took 2 bases from V and 0 from J; bases not matched to a gene: 16. The DNA for the CDR3 is TGCAGCGTTGAATTAGCGAGGGGAGGGACCCTCAGCTCCTACGAGCAGTACTTC. It encodes CSVELARGGTLSSYEQYF.

This sequence joins TRBV7-6 and TRBJ2-2; D might be TRBD1 (5 bases). CDR1 is SGHVS and CDR2 is FNYEAQ in the germline V gene. The V end lost 5 bases, the J end lost 1 base, and 14 bases lay between the germline ends. The CDR3 sequence is 16 residues long. DNA for the CDR3: TGTGCCAGCAGCCCTATGGGGCGCAGGAACACCGGGGAGCTGTTTTTT. It translates to CASSPMGRRNTGELFF.

This clone was recorded once. The CDR3 sequence: CASSPGTEKNTEAFF. In DNA form, the CDR3 reads TGCGCCAGCAGCCCCGGGACAGAAAAGAACACTGAAGCTTTCTTT. This chain links TRBV5-1 with TRBJ1-1; 7 bases fit TRBD1. The junction had 7 bases not matched to a gene; V was cut back by 4 bases and J by 1 base. Germline V gene sequence: CDR1 SGHRS, CDR2 YFSETQ. This CDR3 contains 15 residues.

The CDR3 sequence is CASRGQGSFQPQHF. CDR3 nucleotides: TGTGCCAGCCGAGGACAGGGAAGTTTTCAGCCCCAGCATTTT. The J gene is TRBJ1-5, the V gene TRBV7-2, with TRBD1 matching 8 bases. Germline values: CDR1 SGHTA, CDR2 FQGNSA. The CDR3 sequence is 14 residues long. With 8 bases clipped from V and 6 bases from J, the junction kept 9 bases outside the gene matches.

This chain links TRBV27 with TRBJ1-2; the match to TRBD1 covers 10 bases. The CDR3 is 14 amino acids. The germline CDR1 and CDR2 sequences are MNHEY and SMNVEV (reference sequence). The trim removed 3 bases at V and 8 bases at J, leaving 6 bases unmatched. The CDR3, as DNA: TGTGCCAGCAGTTTCGGGACAGGGGTTGAGGGCTACACCTTC. The encoded protein is CASSFGTGVEGYTF.

In this sample, this clone turned up a few times. The chain links TRBV18 to TRBJ2-2; TRBD2 is a possible D gene (5 bases). This CDR3 region has 15 residues. Per germline, CDR1 KGHSH and CDR2 LQKENI. V gave up 3 bases and J gave up 4 bases, with 12 bases separating them. CDR3 coding DNA: TGTGCCAGCTCACCGGGAGCAGGACGCACCGGGGAGCTGTTTTTT. This codes for CASSPGAGRTGELFF.

This clone was counted a few times. The V gene is TRBV18, the J gene TRBJ1-1; tentatively, D is TRBD1 (6 bases). V lost 2 bases and J 5 bases, leaving 12 bases between the germline ends. Germline V gene sequence: CDR1 KGHSH, CDR2 LQKENI. The CDR3 totals 14 residues. CDR3 nucleotide sequence: TGTGCCAGCTCACCAACAGGGAGGGGAACTGAAGCTTTCTTT. Translating gives CASSPTGRGTEAFF.

The chain carries TRBV4-1 and TRBJ1-1, with D unclear. V gave up 3 bases and J gave up 0 bases, with 26 bases separating them. There are 20 residues in the CDR3. Germline values: CDR1 MGHRA, CDR2 YSYEKL. DNA of the CDR3: TGCGCCAGCAGCCATTCTGTACTGCCACCTAGGTACCGCATGAACACTGAAGCTTTCTTT. As protein: CASSHSVLPPRYRMNTEAFF.

The chain couples TRBV5-1 to TRBJ1-3; 7 bases fit TRBD1. Germline V lookup: CDR1 SGHRS, CDR2 YFSETQ. This CDR3 is 14 amino acids long. V lost 4 bases, J lost 1 base, and 2 bases stayed unmatched. The CDR3 DNA reads as TGCGCCAGCAGCCCGGGACAGTCTGGAAACACCATATATTTT. Its protein is CASSPGQSGNTIYF.